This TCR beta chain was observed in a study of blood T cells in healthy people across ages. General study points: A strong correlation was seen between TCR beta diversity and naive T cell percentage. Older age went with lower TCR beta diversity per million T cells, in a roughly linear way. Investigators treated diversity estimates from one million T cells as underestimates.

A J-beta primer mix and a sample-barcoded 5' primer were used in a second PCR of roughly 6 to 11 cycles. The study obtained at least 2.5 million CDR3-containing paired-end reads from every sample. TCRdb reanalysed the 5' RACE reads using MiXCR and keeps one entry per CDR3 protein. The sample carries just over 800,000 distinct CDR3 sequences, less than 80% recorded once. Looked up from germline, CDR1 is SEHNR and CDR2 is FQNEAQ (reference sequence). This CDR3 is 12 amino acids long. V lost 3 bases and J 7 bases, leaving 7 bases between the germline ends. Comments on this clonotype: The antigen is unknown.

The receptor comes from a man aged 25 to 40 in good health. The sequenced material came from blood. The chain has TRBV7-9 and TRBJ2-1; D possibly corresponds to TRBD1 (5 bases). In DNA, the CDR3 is TGTGCCAGCAGCTTGACAGCTAATGAGCAGTTCTTC. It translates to CASSLTANEQFF.